Each of the 25 T cell receptor beta chains below was sequenced from the same sample in a study of shared clonotypes between healthy human individuals. This table comes from immunoSEQ multiplex PCR, and its TCRdb copy is limited to in-frame clones, with some not included. Among a few million clones listed, just under 95% were seen once. Only CD45RO-negative cells positively selected for CCR7 counted as naive CD8 cells, so terminally differentiated effector memory CD45RA+ cells were excluded. What was sequenced was naive CD8+ T cells from PBMCs. All receptors derive from a man aged 18 to 29 in good health. Some clones in this sample may be carry-over from other donors' samples.

The rearrangement uses TRBV5-8 and TRBJ2-5; 12 bases are shared with TRBD2. Trimming at V came to 4 bases and at J to 3 bases, leaving 7 bases not matched to a gene. The V gene's germline CDR1 is SGHTS and CDR2 YDEGEE. This CDR3 region has 16 residues. The CDR3 protein is CASSPRLAGAEETQYF. The DNA of the CDR3 is TGTGCCAGCAGCCCCCGACTAGCGGGAGCAGAAGAGACCCAGTACTTC.

The V gene is TRBV9, the J gene TRBJ2-1; D not resolved. With 4 bases removed from V and 7 bases from J, the gap between germline ends came to 12 bases. Germline CDR1 SGDLS, CDR2 YYNGEE. There are 13 residues in the CDR3. Here the CDR3 reads CASSHSGKNEQFF. In DNA, the CDR3 is TGTGCCAGCAGCCACTCTGGGAAGAATGAGCAGTTCTTC.

This sequence joins TRBV7-9 and TRBJ1-6; no definite D call. Germline V gives CDR1 SEHNR, CDR2 FQNEAQ (reference sequence). Trimming stripped 3 bases from V and 14 bases from J, with 8 bases between. The CDR3 is 11 amino acids. This CDR3 reads CASSFDLALHF. The CDR3, as DNA: TGTGCCAGCAGCTTCGACTTGGCCCTCCACTTT.

The rearrangement links TRBV2 to TRBJ2-7; tentatively, D is TRBD1 (5 bases). The CDR3 length is 14 residues. Germline V gives CDR1 SNHLY, CDR2 FYNNEI. Trimming removed 7 bases from V and 3 bases from J, with 16 bases in between. The DNA of the CDR3 is TGTGCCAGCATCGAAACAGGACGGCTCTACGAGCAGTACTTC. Encoded protein: CASIETGRLYEQYF.

This clone was picked up one time. The CDR3 DNA is TGTGCCATCGGGACAGGGATCCACGAGCAGTACTTC. It codes for CAIGTGIHEQYF. The chain is built from TRBV10-3 and TRBJ2-7; 9 nucleotides match TRBD1. The V segment lost 8 bases and the J segment 5 bases; nucleotides outside the gene matches: 4. CDR3 length equals 12 residues. CDR1 and CDR2 (germline): ENHRY, SYGVKD.

Points on this clone: Other DNA sequences in the same sample also yield this CDR3. The chain's CDR3 is CASSPGTSYEQYF. DNA of the CDR3: TGTGCCAGCAGCCCCGGGACGTCCTACGAGCAGTACTTC. The chain is built from TRBV2 and TRBJ2-7; D may correspond to TRBD1 or TRBD2 (5 bases each). V was clipped by 6 bases and J by 1 base, with 10 bases between them. Germline V gene sequence: CDR1 SNHLY, CDR2 FYNNEI. This CDR3 has 13 residues.

The rearrangement links TRBV27 to TRBJ1-1; weak D call: TRBD1 (6 bases). This CDR3 is 14 amino acids long. V lost 7 bases and J 4 bases, leaving 16 bases between the germline ends. CDR1 and CDR2 from the germline V gene are MNHEY and SMNVEV (reference sequence). CDR3: CASNYRVSGTEAFF. CDR3 nucleotide sequence: TGTGCCAGCAATTACAGGGTGAGCGGCACTGAAGCTTTCTTT.

The chain employs TRBV6-5 and TRBJ2-1; 7 bases agree with TRBD2. CDR3 size: 14 residues. The ends lost 0 bases at V and 6 bases at J; junction bases unmatched: 2. Germline loops: CDR1 MNHEY, CDR2 SVGAGI. The CDR3 region has the DNA TGTGCCAGCAGTTACTCGTTAGCGGGCAATGAGCAGTTCTTC. Translation gives CASSYSLAGNEQFF.

The chain carries TRBV4-1 and TRBJ2-7, with 11 positions matching TRBD2. CDR3 size: 15 residues. Germline loops: CDR1 MGHRA, CDR2 YSYEKL. The J segment lost 4 bases and the V segment lost 3 bases, leaving 5 bases of the junction unmatched. CDR3 protein: CASSHALAGAYEQYF. The CDR3 region has the DNA TGCGCCAGCAGCCATGCACTAGCGGGAGCGTACGAGCAGTACTTC.

The chain carries TRBV7-9 and TRBJ1-1; 7 bases line up with TRBD1. The germline V gene encodes CDR1 SEHNR and CDR2 FQNEAQ (reference sequence). The J segment lost 1 base and the V segment lost 5 bases, leaving 7 bases of the junction unmatched. This CDR3 has 15 amino acids. The CDR3 DNA reads TGTGCCAGCAGCATCCCGACAGGGCCGAACACTGAAGCTTTCTTT. Its translation is CASSIPTGPNTEAFF.

Turning to this clone: The junction does not match germline at one end; this may be a read error. V gene TRBV2 combines with J gene TRBJ2-1; no reliable D call. The V gene's germline CDR1 is SNHLY and CDR2 FYNNEI. CDR3 length equals 12 residues. Written as DNA, the CDR3 is TGTGCCTGCAGCTGGTCCTACAATGAGCAGTTCTTC. Translation: CACSWSYNEQFF.

The chain joins TRBV7-9 to TRBJ2-3, with TRBD2 as a possible D gene (6 bases). Germline CDR1 is SEHNR and CDR2 is FQNEAQ (reference sequence). V was shortened by 7 bases and J by 0 bases, with 11 bases between the two germline ends. The length of the CDR3 is 14 residues. The CDR3: CASKGGNSTDTQYF. The DNA of the CDR3 is TGTGCCAGCAAGGGCGGGAATAGCACAGATACGCAGTATTTT.

In DNA form, the CDR3 reads TGTGCCAGTAGTGGGGACCCCCACTACGAGCAGTACTTC. Protein product: CASSGDPHYEQYF. This chain uses TRBV19 with TRBJ2-7; D tentatively reads TRBD1 or TRBD2 (5 bases each). The V and J ends lost 5 bases and 3 bases respectively, with 11 bases between them. Germline V gene lookup returns CDR1 LNHDA and CDR2 SQIVND (reference sequence). This CDR3 contains 13 residues.

The chain joins TRBV25-1 to TRBJ2-5; 8 bases map to TRBD2. Trimming removed 6 bases from V and 2 bases from J; junction bases left unmatched: 8. Germline V gene sequence: CDR1 MGHDK, CDR2 SYGVNS. This CDR3 spans 15 amino acids. CDR3 sequence: CASSRREGRQETQYF. As DNA, the CDR3 is TGTGCCAGCAGCCGCCGGGAGGGGAGGCAAGAGACCCAGTACTTC.

CDR3 loop: CASSFREGVKNEQYF. The CDR3 DNA is TGTGCCAGCAGCTTTAGAGAGGGAGTCAAGAACGAGCAGTACTTC. This rearrangement joins TRBV7-9 to TRBJ2-7, with a weak D call TRBD2 (5 bases). V lost 3 bases, J lost 5 bases, and 17 bases lay in between. This CDR3 region has 15 residues. CDR1 SEHNR and CDR2 FQNEAQ come from the germline V gene (reference sequence).

The chain recombines TRBV27 with TRBJ2-3, with D unresolved. V gave up 6 bases and J gave up 0 bases, with 16 bases separating them. The CDR3 has 16 residues. Per germline, CDR1 MNHEY and CDR2 SMNVEV (reference sequence). The DNA for the CDR3 is TGTGCCAGCAGCCCCCCTCGTCCCACTAGCACAGATACGCAGTATTTT. It translates to CASSPPRPTSTDTQYF.

This sequence joins TRBV11-1 and TRBJ2-1; a possible D gene is TRBD1 (6 bases). The germline V gene encodes CDR1 SGHAT and CDR2 FQDESV (reference sequence). The CDR3 has 16 amino acids. Trimming pared 5 bases from V and 4 bases from J, leaving 18 bases between. The CDR3 nucleotides are TGTGCCAGCAGCCCAAAGGGGGTGACTGGGTACAATGAGCAGTTCTTC. Encoded protein: CASSPKGVTGYNEQFF.

The sample holds one count of this clone. The gene calls are TRBV6-6 and TRBJ1-5; 7 bases are shared with TRBD1. This CDR3 contains 14 residues. From germline, CDR1 is MNHNY and CDR2 SVGAGI (reference sequence). Trimming cost V 6 bases and J 2 bases; bases outside gene matches: 4. The CDR3 DNA follows: TGTGCCAGCAGCCCAGGACAGGGCAATCAGCCCCAGCATTTT. It yields the protein CASSPGQGNQPQHF.

This chain joins TRBV6-5 and TRBJ1-4; D gene unclear. V lost 0 bases to trimming and J lost 8 bases, with 10 bases between them. Germline values: CDR1 MNHEY, CDR2 SVGAGI. The CDR3 is 14 amino acids. The CDR3 sequence is CASSYSRRSEKLFF. The CDR3, as DNA: TGTGCCAGCAGTTACTCGAGGAGGAGCGAAAAACTGTTTTTT.

V usage is TRBV7-9 and J usage is TRBJ2-7; 12 bases match TRBD2. V shed 5 bases, J shed 2 bases, and the junction held 7 bases outside the gene matches. The CDR3 length is 16 residues. CDR1 and CDR2 from the germline V gene are SEHNR and FQNEAQ (reference sequence). The CDR3 sequence is CASSPPLAGGTYEQYF. The CDR3 nucleotides read TGTGCCAGCAGCCCTCCGCTAGCGGGAGGGACCTACGAGCAGTACTTC. Full variable domain (missing parts from reference TRBV7-9 and TRBJ2-7): DTGVSQNPRHKITKRGQNVTFRCDPISEHNRLYWYRQTLGQGPEFLTYFQNEAQLEKSRLLSDRFSAERPKGSFSTLEIQRTEQGDSAMYLCASSPPLAGGTYEQYFGPGTRLTVT.

Details on this clone: Within the sample, other DNA sequences also encode this same CDR3. This chain connects TRBV9 to TRBJ2-7, with 12 bases fitting TRBD2. CDR3 size: 15 residues. V shed 0 bases, J shed 3 bases, and the junction held 1 base outside the gene matches. Germline values: CDR1 SGDLS, CDR2 YYNGEE. The CDR3 coding sequence is TGTGCCAGCAGCGTAGGACTAGCGGGAGACTACGAGCAGTACTTC. Amino acid sequence: CASSVGLAGDYEQYF.

Notes on this clone: The sample holds other DNA sequences that translate to the same CDR3. V gene TRBV27 combines with J gene TRBJ1-1; D is perhaps TRBD1 (5 bases). CDR1 is MNHEY and CDR2 is SMNVEV in the germline V gene (reference sequence). V was pared by 3 bases and J by 4 bases, with 9 bases between. This CDR3 region has 13 residues. CDR3 protein: CASSFVGGTEAFF. The CDR3 DNA is TGTGCCAGCAGTTTTGTGGGGGGCACTGAAGCTTTCTTT.

The CDR3 here is CASSLLTGKETQYF. CDR3 nucleotide sequence: TGTGCCAGCAGTTTATTGACGGGAAAGGAGACCCAGTACTTC. The chain employs TRBV27 and TRBJ2-5; D may be TRBD2 (5 bases). CDR3 length: 14 amino acids. V lost 1 base and J 5 bases, leaving 11 bases between the germline ends. Looked up from germline, CDR1 is MNHEY and CDR2 is SMNVEV (reference sequence).

The chain uses TRBV4-3 and TRBJ2-1, with 9 bases lining up with TRBD2. There are 15 residues in the CDR3. Unmatched junction bases numbered 7, after V lost 4 bases and J lost 6 bases. Germline V gene sequence: CDR1 LGHNA, CDR2 YSLEER. In DNA form, the CDR3 reads TGCGCCAGCAGCCCGGGGACTAGCTCGGGCAATGAGCAGTTCTTC. Translated, it gives CASSPGTSSGNEQFF.

This chain's CDR3 is CASSATKGTSFYGYTF. The CDR3 coding sequence is TGTGCCAGCAGCGCCACGAAAGGGACCTCTTTTTATGGCTACACCTTC. This sequence joins TRBV9 and TRBJ1-2; D possibly corresponds to TRBD1 (5 bases). The CDR3 has 16 amino acids. The ends were cut back, 3 bases at V and 5 bases at J, with 20 bases in the middle. Germline values: CDR1 SGDLS, CDR2 YYNGEE.